A selection of T cell receptor beta chains follows, all from one sample in a study of shared clonotypes between healthy human individuals. Profiled with immunoSEQ multiplex PCR; TCRdb holds only in-frame clones, not every one. The sample yields millions of clones, 90% to 95% seen once. The material sequenced was naive CD4+ T cells sorted from blood. These TCRs come from a man between 18 and 29 years old in good health. The CDR3 runs from the conserved cysteine through the conserved F or W. The order of the fields is clone size, CDR3 length, V gene, J gene, CDR3 protein. A row's size may be missing; if present it is once, few, many or a size class.

>NA|12|TRBV2|TRBJ2-7
CASSGSHYEQYF
>NA|15|TRBV19|TRBJ1-1
CASRPLPGQGGEAFF
>NA|13|TRBV7-9|TRBJ2-1
CASEGGPYNEQFF
>NA|16|TRBV5-1|TRBJ2-3
CASSPRFRRDPDTQYF
>NA|15|TRBV5-1|TRBJ1-2
CASSLQWESNYGYTF
>NA|18|TRBV6-1|TRBJ2-3
CASSEARRTSGSADTQYF
>NA|13|TRBV6-5|TRBJ2-3
CASRKRGTDTQYF
>once|12|TRBV30|TRBJ1-1
CAWSVQGRIAFF
>NA|13|TRBV11-2|TRBJ2-1
CASSEASIPGQFF
>NA|15|TRBV5-1|TRBJ1-2
CASSAGVPGGYGYTF
>NA|12|TRBV29-1|TRBJ2-1
CSVGREYNEQFF
>once|14|TRBV4-1|TRBJ1-1
CASSQGTVNTEAFF
>NA|15|TRBV6-1|TRBJ2-7
CASTLWESISYEQYF
>NA|12|TRBV6-6|TRBJ2-3
CASMAGPDTQYF
>NA|16|TRBV5-1|TRBJ1-6
CASSRDRNSYNSPLHF
>NA|13|TRBV28|TRBJ1-2
CASSLPGGYGYTF
>NA|16|TRBV15|TRBJ2-1
CATSRGDSGGFNEQFF
>NA|15|TRBV2|TRBJ1-3
CASSRSGSSGNTIYF
>NA|15|TRBV5-1|TRBJ2-1
CASSLGQGSYNEQFF
>NA|15|TRBV27|TRBJ2-7
CASSFSPWAVYEQYF